This T cell receptor beta chain was observed in a study of cytomegalovirus exposure and HLA in healthy donors. PCR primers comprised 60 Vbeta and 13 Jbeta primers. Sequencing was performed with immunoSEQ multiplex PCR; in TCRdb, only in-frame clones are kept and a portion is missing. This table holds roughly 130,000 clones, roughly 68% found once. From germline, CDR1 is LNHNV and CDR2 YYDKDF (reference sequence). This CDR3 has 13 amino acids. Between the trimmed V and J ends, which lost 0 bases and 8 bases, there was a span of 5 bases. This receptor was obtained from a woman between 50 and 59 years old in good health and CMV-seropositive. The chain joins TRBV15 to TRBJ1-6; D ambiguous. Sequencing input: PBMCs. CDR3 amino acids: CATSRDSDSPLHF. CDR3 nucleotide sequence: TGTGCCACCAGCAGAGACAGTGATTCACCCCTCCACTTT.